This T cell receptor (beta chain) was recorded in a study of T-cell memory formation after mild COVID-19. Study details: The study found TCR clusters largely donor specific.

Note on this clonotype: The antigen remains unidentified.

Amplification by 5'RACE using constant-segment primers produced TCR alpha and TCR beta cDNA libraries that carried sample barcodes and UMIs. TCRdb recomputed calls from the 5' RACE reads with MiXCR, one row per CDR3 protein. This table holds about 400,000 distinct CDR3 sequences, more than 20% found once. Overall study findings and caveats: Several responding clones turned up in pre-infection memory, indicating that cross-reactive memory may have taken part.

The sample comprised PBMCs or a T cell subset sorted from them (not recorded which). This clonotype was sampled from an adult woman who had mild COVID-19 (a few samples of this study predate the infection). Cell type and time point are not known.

The CDR3 loop reads CASSRPGFGYTF. The CDR3, as DNA: TGTGCCAGCAGTCGCCCCGGGTTCGGCTACACCTTC. The V call is TRBV12-3 or TRBV12-4, the J call TRBJ1-2; D ambiguous. This CDR3 is built from 12 residues. V lost 5 bases and J lost 8, with 12 bases in between.